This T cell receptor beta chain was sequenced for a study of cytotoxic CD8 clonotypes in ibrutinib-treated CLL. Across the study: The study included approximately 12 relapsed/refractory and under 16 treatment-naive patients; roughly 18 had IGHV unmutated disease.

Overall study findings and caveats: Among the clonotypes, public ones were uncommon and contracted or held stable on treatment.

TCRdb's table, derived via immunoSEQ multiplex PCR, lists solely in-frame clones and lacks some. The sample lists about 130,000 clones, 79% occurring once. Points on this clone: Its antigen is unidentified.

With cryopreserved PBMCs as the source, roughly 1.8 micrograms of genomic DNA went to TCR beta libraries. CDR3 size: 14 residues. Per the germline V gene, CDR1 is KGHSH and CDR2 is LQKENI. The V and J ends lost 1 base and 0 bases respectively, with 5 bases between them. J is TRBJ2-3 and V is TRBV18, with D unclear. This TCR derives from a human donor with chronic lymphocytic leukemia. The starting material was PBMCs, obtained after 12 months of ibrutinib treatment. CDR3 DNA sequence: TGTGCCAGCTCACCACAGATTAGCACAGATACGCAGTATTTT. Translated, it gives CASSPQISTDTQYF.